Following are 18 T cell receptor beta chains from one sample sequenced in a study of OX40 agonist ivuxolimab in advanced cancers. Here immunoSEQ multiplex PCR was the method, and the copy in TCRdb shows in-frame clones only, minus some. This sample carries about 67,000 clones, roughly 90% of them seen once, and the ten largest clones take roughly 0.29%. The source material was CD4+ or CD8+ T cells sorted from blood, sampled in a trial of the OX40 agonist ivuxolimab. The receptors were gathered from an adult with an advanced solid tumor such as melanoma, head and neck, liver or kidney cancer.

The genes are TRBV13 and TRBJ1-5, with D possibly being TRBD1 (6 bases). The CDR3 loop spans 17 amino acids. The V gene lost 5 bases and the J gene lost 1 base, with 18 bases spanning the gap. Germline V gene lookup returns CDR1 PRHDT and CDR2 FYEKMQ (reference sequence). In nucleotides, the CDR3 is TGTGCCAGCAGCCGAAGATTGGGGGGGCTGAGCAATCAGCCCCAGCATTTT. This translates into CASSRRLGGLSNQPQHF. The full variable domain, with the rest looked up from reference TRBV13 and TRBJ1-5, is AAGVIQSPRHLIKEKRETATLKCYPIPRHDTVYWYQQGPGQDPQFLISFYEKMQSDKGSIPDRFSAQQFSDYHSELNMSSLELGDSALYFCASSRRLGGLSNQPQHFGDGTRLSIL.

Only one count was recorded for this clone. This chain connects TRBV4-1 to TRBJ2-3; the D gene is possibly TRBD2 (6 bases). The length of the CDR3 is 16 residues. Trimming removed 2 bases at V and 0 bases at J, with 12 bases between. Germline V lookup: CDR1 MGHRA, CDR2 YSYEKL. CDR3 coding DNA: TGCGCCAGCAGCCAATGGCTAGCGAGTAGCACAGATACGCAGTATTTT. Protein: CASSQWLASSTDTQYF.

The V call is TRBV6-5, the J call TRBJ2-7; 10 nucleotides agree with TRBD1. The CDR3 is 15 residues long. V was clipped by 6 bases and J by 3 bases; unmatched bases: 8. Germline CDR1 MNHEY, CDR2 SVGAGI. CDR3 DNA: TGTGCCAGCAGAACGTCCAGGGACAGGGGCTACGAGCAGTACTTC. Protein: CASRTSRDRGYEQYF.

The V call is TRBV19, the J call TRBJ2-3; 14 positions match TRBD2. Germline loops: CDR1 LNHDA, CDR2 SQIVND (reference sequence). After removal of 7 bases from V and 0 bases from J, the junction contained 15 bases not matched to a gene. The CDR3 is 20 residues long. CDR3 in amino acids: CASTPPSPGLAGVSTDTQYF. CDR3 in DNA: TGTGCCAGTACCCCCCCGTCCCCGGGACTAGCGGGAGTGAGCACAGATACGCAGTATTTT.

The V gene is TRBV29-1, the J gene TRBJ1-5; D might be TRBD1 (6 bases). Trimming shortened V by 8 bases and J by 5 bases, and 16 bases separated the two germline ends. The CDR3 is 13 amino acids. Per the germline V gene, CDR1 is SQVTM and CDR2 is ANQGSEA. The CDR3 reads CSYRRGGHQPQHF. Here the CDR3 DNA reads TGCAGCTATCGGCGGGGGGGCCATCAGCCCCAGCATTTT.

This chain joins TRBV7-6 and TRBJ2-6, with D unclear. Germline-derived CDR1 and CDR2 are SGHVS and FNYEAQ. V was cut by 5 bases and J by 0 bases, with 11 bases left in between. The length of the CDR3 is 16 residues. CDR3 in DNA: TGTGCCAGCAGCACGGGCCGGAGCTCTGGGGCCAACGTCCTGACTTTC. It codes for CASSTGRSSGANVLTF. The variable domain in full, completed from reference TRBV7-6 and TRBJ2-6, reads GAGVSQSPRYKVTKRGQDVALRCDPISGHVSLYWYRQALGQGPEFLTYFNYEAQQDKSGLPNDRFSAERPEGSISTLTIQRTEQRDSAMYRCASSTGRSSGANVLTFGAGSRLTVL.

The rearrangement joins TRBV6-6 to TRBJ2-4; a weak D match, TRBD2 (5 bases). With 0 bases removed from V and 2 bases from J, the gap between germline ends came to 8 bases. There are 15 residues in the CDR3. In germline, CDR1 is MNHNY, CDR2 SVGAGI (reference sequence). The CDR3 nucleotides read TGTGCCAGCAGTTACTCTACTAGTACCAAAAACATTCAGTACTTC. As protein: CASSYSTSTKNIQYF.

The chain is built from TRBV6-4 and TRBJ2-1; no clear D. Trimming took 1 base from V and 9 from J, leaving 13 bases between them. This CDR3 is 14 amino acids long. CDR1 is MRHNA, CDR2 SNTAGT, per germline. For the CDR3, the DNA is TGTGCCAGCAGTGACTGGACCACCAATGCTGAGCAGTTCTTC. It codes for CASSDWTTNAEQFF.

The chain carries TRBV5-1 and TRBJ1-2, with no clear D. This CDR3 has 13 residues. Trimming removed 5 bases at V and 8 bases at J, with 16 bases between. Germline CDR1 reads SGHRS; CDR2 reads YFSETQ. Here the CDR3 reads CASRQELTMGYTF. CDR3 nucleotides: TGCGCCAGCAGGCAGGAGCTGACGATGGGCTACACCTTC.

For the CDR3, the DNA is TGTGCCAGCAAGGCAGGGGCCTCCAACACTGAAGCTTTCTTT. This encodes CASKAGASNTEAFF. This chain joins TRBV6-4 and TRBJ1-1, with D tentatively TRBD1 (6 bases). CDR3 length: 14 residues. Trimming shortened V by 7 bases and J by 2 bases, and 14 bases separated the two germline ends. Germline V lookup: CDR1 MRHNA, CDR2 SNTAGT.

The genes are TRBV28 and TRBJ1-4; D uncertain. The V end lost 3 bases, the J end lost 4 bases, and 15 bases lay between the germline ends. Germline CDR1 and CDR2: MDHEN and SYDVKM. The CDR3 is made up of 16 amino acids. Here the CDR3 reads CASSFRTDPINEKLFF. As DNA, the CDR3 is TGTGCCAGCAGTTTCCGTACAGACCCAATTAATGAAAAACTGTTTTTT.

Only one count was recorded for this clone. The gene calls are TRBV7-9 and TRBJ2-1, with D possibly TRBD2 on 6 matching bases. The CDR3 spans 16 residues. The V gene lost 5 bases and the J gene lost 9 bases, with 23 bases spanning the gap. From germline, CDR1 is SEHNR and CDR2 FQNEAQ (reference sequence). The CDR3 DNA sequence: TGTGCCAGCAGCCCGGGGACGACGGGGGTTGTAAGTGAGCAGTTCTTC. Translation: CASSPGTTGVVSEQFF.

Only one count was recorded for this clone. V and J are TRBV5-1 and TRBJ2-2, with unresolved D. Trimming pared 3 bases from V and 2 bases from J, leaving 2 bases between. This CDR3 region has 12 residues. Per germline, CDR1 SGHRS and CDR2 YFSETQ. CDR3 in amino acids: CASSYNTGELFF. In DNA form, the CDR3 reads TGCGCCAGCAGCTATAACACCGGGGAGCTGTTTTTT. The full variable domain, completed using reference TRBV5-1 and TRBJ2-2, is KAGVTQTPRYLIKTRGQQVTLSCSPISGHRSVSWYQQTPGQGLQFLFEYFSETQRNKGNFPGRFSGRQFSNSRSEMNVSTLELGDSALYLCASSYNTGELFFGEGSRLTVL.

The chain links TRBV5-1 to TRBJ2-7, with D unclear. Germline V gene lookup returns CDR1 SGHRS and CDR2 YFSETQ. V lost 4 bases and J lost 2, with 10 bases in between. The CDR3 consists of 13 residues. The CDR3, as DNA: TGCGCCAGCAGCCAAGACAAACCCTACGAGCAGTACTTC. Amino acid sequence: CASSQDKPYEQYF.

This chain joins TRBV6-5 and TRBJ2-7; a weak D match, TRBD1 (5 bases). This CDR3 contains 14 residues. V was shortened by 0 bases and J by 8 bases, with 14 bases between the two germline ends. Looked up from germline, CDR1 is MNHEY and CDR2 is SVGAGI. The CDR3 nucleotides are TGTGCCAGCAGTTACTCGAGTTTGGGGCCCCAGCAGTACTTC. Translation: CASSYSSLGPQQYF.

The chain carries TRBV19 and TRBJ2-7; D might be TRBD2 (6 bases). The CDR3 length is 14 residues. Trimming removed 1 base from V and 6 bases from J, with 13 bases in between. The germline CDR1 and CDR2 sequences are LNHDA and SQIVND (reference sequence). This chain's CDR3 is CASSIAEGRGEQYF. The CDR3 region has the DNA TGTGCCAGTAGTATAGCGGAGGGGAGAGGCGAGCAGTACTTC.

The genes are TRBV5-6 and TRBJ2-2; no definite D call. The CDR3 spans 15 residues. CDR1 SGHDT and CDR2 YYEEEE come from the germline V gene. V gave up 2 bases and J gave up 0 bases, with 8 bases separating them. The CDR3 DNA is TGTGCCAGCAGCTTCTTAGGGACGAACACCGGGGAGCTGTTTTTT. This gives the protein CASSFLGTNTGELFF.

This chain uses TRBV2 with TRBJ2-7, with 11 bases lining up with TRBD2. V trimming: 3 bases; J trimming: 1 base; junction bases outside the gene matches: 2. Germline assignment: CDR1 SNHLY and CDR2 FYNNEI. The CDR3 is 15 amino acids. The CDR3, as DNA: TGTGCCAGCAGTGATACTAGCGGGAGATCCTACGAGCAGTACTTC. Translating it yields CASSDTSGRSYEQYF.